This is a list of T cell receptor beta chains from one sample in a study of CD8+ T cells in alopecia areata. This table comes from immunoSEQ multiplex PCR, and its TCRdb copy is limited to in-frame clones, with some not included. The sample includes 110,000 or so clones, roughly 50% of them seen just once. Sequences were derived from CD8+ T cells sorted from blood, sampled at week 4, from a patient treated with tofacitinib. These receptors all stem from a human donor with alopecia areata. The CDR3 runs from the conserved cysteine through the conserved F or W. The order of the fields is J gene, clone size, V gene, D gene, CDR3 protein, CDR3 DNA. A D gene is named only where the DNA matches it firmly. Clone size is given for some rows only: seen once, a few or many times, or a class if the clone is expanded.

>TRBJ1-4|.|TRBV5-6|.
CASSSQQRFDEKLFF
TGTGCCAGCAGCTCACAACAGCGGTTTGATGAAAAACTGTTTTTT
>TRBJ2-7|once|TRBV29-1|TRBD1
CSVDGQARSYEQYF
TGCAGCGTCGATGGACAGGCCCGATCCTACGAGCAGTACTTC
>TRBJ1-1|.|TRBV7-2|TRBD1
CASSSPTTGAEAFF
TGTGCCAGCAGCTCGCCGACGACAGGGGCTGAAGCTTTCTTT
>TRBJ2-7|.|TRBV4-1|.
CASSQGRGSAYEQYF
TGCGCCAGCAGCCAAGGCAGGGGATCAGCCTACGAGCAGTACTTC
>TRBJ2-7|.|TRBV28|.
CASTLHKNYEQYF
TGTGCCAGCACCCTTCATAAGAACTACGAGCAGTACTTC
>TRBJ1-5|.|TRBV29-1|.
CSQISSNQPQHF
TGCAGCCAGATTTCTAGCAATCAGCCCCAGCATTTT
>TRBJ2-2|few|TRBV9|.
CASSYRHPNTGELFF
TGTGCCAGCAGTTATAGACACCCGAACACCGGGGAGCTGTTTTTT
>TRBJ2-7|few|TRBV27|TRBD2
CASSSGGTPYEQYF
TGTGCCAGCAGTAGCGGGGGTACCCCATACGAGCAGTACTTC
>TRBJ2-7|.|TRBV2|.
CASSDRAAYYEQYF
TGTGCCAGCAGTGACAGGGCGGCTTATTACGAGCAGTACTTC
>TRBJ1-1|.|TRBV19|.
CASENGVAEAFF
TGTGCCAGTGAGAATGGGGTCGCTGAAGCTTTCTTT
>TRBJ2-1|.|TRBV25-1|TRBD2
CASSEPLRAGGNNEQFF
TGTGCCAGCAGTGAACCCCTTAGAGCGGGGGGGAACAATGAGCAGTTCTTC
>TRBJ2-2|.|TRBV30|.
CAWSVSSNTGELFF
TGTGCCTGGAGTGTATCATCGAACACCGGGGAGCTGTTTTTT
>TRBJ2-7|.|TRBV30|.
CAWNPSRRFYEQYF
TGTGCCTGGAACCCCTCGAGGAGATTCTACGAGCAGTACTTC
>TRBJ1-5|.|TRBV7-2|.
CASSWSNQPQHF
TGTGCCAGCAGCTGGTCCAATCAGCCCCAGCATTTT
>TRBJ1-2|.|TRBV29-1|.
CSVGVELNYGYTF
TGCAGCGTTGGGGTGGAGCTTAACTATGGCTACACCTTC
>TRBJ2-5|.|TRBV29-1|.
CSAEETDPQETQYF
TGCAGCGCCGAAGAGACAGACCCCCAAGAGACCCAGTACTTC
>TRBJ2-5|.|TRBV29-1|TRBD1
CSGTGNEETQYF
TGCAGCGGGACAGGGAACGAGGAGACCCAGTACTTC
>TRBJ2-5|.|TRBV5-4|.
CASSWGETQYF
TGTGCCAGCAGCTGGGGGGAGACCCAGTACTTC
>TRBJ1-2|.|TRBV6-4|.
CASSDGTNYGYTF
TGTGCCAGCAGTGACGGGACTAACTATGGCTACACCTTC
>TRBJ2-1|.|TRBV29-1|TRBD2
CSVGGGNEQFF
TGCAGCGTTGGGGGGGGCAATGAGCAGTTCTTC
>TRBJ2-1|once|TRBV27|TRBD2
CASSFSGVNAYNEQFF
TGTGCCAGCAGTTTTAGCGGGGTAAATGCCTACAATGAGCAGTTCTTC
>TRBJ2-1|.|TRBV30|TRBD1
CASWTGSNEQFF
TGTGCCTCTTGGACAGGGTCCAATGAGCAGTTCTTC
>TRBJ1-2|.|TRBV5-6|TRBD1
CASSLVHSGTGNGYTF
TGTGCCAGCAGCTTGGTACATTCCGGGACAGGGAATGGCTACACCTTC
>TRBJ2-5|.|TRBV7-2|.
CASSPDAGTQYF
TGTGCCAGCAGTCCTGACGCGGGGACCCAGTACTTC
>TRBJ1-1|.|TRBV4-3|.
CASSLNPGVETEAFF
TGCGCCAGCAGCCTTAATCCCGGGGTCGAAACTGAAGCTTTCTTT
>TRBJ2-1|few|TRBV23-1|TRBD2
CASSPSRRRGIYNEQFF
TGCGCCAGCAGTCCCTCCAGACGGCGGGGGATCTACAATGAGCAGTTCTTC
>TRBJ2-3|.|TRBV15|TRBD1
CATSSQPDRGGDTQYF
TGTGCCACCAGCAGCCAACCGGACAGGGGTGGGGATACGCAGTATTTT
>TRBJ2-1|.|TRBV5-4|TRBD1
CASSLTGDRDEQFF
TGTGCCAGCAGCTTAACAGGGGACAGGGATGAGCAGTTCTTC
>TRBJ2-5|.|TRBV29-1|.
CSVGSDVRWALGETQYF
TGCAGCGTTGGCTCAGACGTAAGATGGGCCTTGGGAGAGACCCAGTACTTC
>TRBJ1-1|.|TRBV29-1|.
CSVSGGGGPHSEAFF
TGCAGCGTTTCAGGAGGGGGAGGGCCACACTCTGAAGCTTTCTTT
>TRBJ2-2|.|TRBV4-1|TRBD1
CASSQERGQLRIVGELFF
TGCGCCAGCAGCCAAGAGAGGGGACAGCTAAGGATTGTCGGGGAGCTGTTTTTT
>TRBJ2-7|.|TRBV6-5|.
CASSSFRGGHTYEQYF
TGTGCCAGCAGTTCCTTCCGGGGAGGCCACACCTACGAGCAGTACTTC
>TRBJ2-2|once|TRBV19|TRBD1
CASRRYGTDTGELFF
TGTGCCAGTAGACGATACGGGACAGACACCGGGGAGCTGTTTTTT
>TRBJ1-2|.|TRBV29-1|.
CSVDWAANYGYTF
TGCAGCGTTGATTGGGCGGCTAACTATGGCTACACCTTC
>TRBJ2-3|few|TRBV27|.
CASSTGDSIWDTQYF
TGTGCCAGCAGCACAGGGGACTCCATTTGGGATACGCAGTATTTT
>TRBJ2-1|.|TRBV28|TRBD1
CASTLQGYNEQFF
TGTGCCAGCACATTACAGGGGTACAATGAGCAGTTCTTC
>TRBJ1-1|few|TRBV30|.
CAWSVGGVEAFF
TGTGCCTGGAGTGTAGGTGGGGTTGAAGCTTTCTTT